Each of the 8 T cell receptor beta chains below was sequenced from the same sample in a study of response to subunit inactivated influenza vaccine. From the RT-PCR reads, TCRdb called clonotypes with MiXCR, one entry per CDR3 protein. The sample contains a few hundred thousand distinct CDR3 sequences, more than 7% of which appear only once. The sequences come from PBMCs from blood, collected roughly 24 months after vaccination. The receptor source for this set is a man between 50 and 75 years old who received an inactivated influenza vaccine.

This clonotype has only a few counts. This chain joins TRBV5-1 and TRBJ2-5; D is perhaps TRBD1 (5 bases). The V and J ends lost 1 base and 5 bases respectively, with 15 bases between them. CDR3 size: 15 residues. The V gene's germline CDR1 is SGHRS and CDR2 YFSETQ. CDR3 coding DNA: TGCGCCAGCAGCTTGAGTTTACAGGACGGGGAGACCCAGTACTTC. The encoded protein is CASSLSLQDGETQYF.

The chain links TRBV27 to TRBJ1-2; D call uncertain. Germline V gives CDR1 MNHEY, CDR2 SMNVEV (reference sequence). V shed 8 bases and J shed 6 bases, with 10 bases lying between them. This CDR3 has 11 residues. The CDR3 loop reads CASGRVHGYTF. CDR3 in DNA: TGTGCCAGCGGCAGAGTGCATGGCTACACCTTC.

This clonotype was seen many times. V gene TRBV6-1 combines with J gene TRBJ2-2; D unclear. V shed 7 bases and J shed 5 bases, with 14 bases lying between them. The CDR3 spans 14 residues. Germline V gene sequence: CDR1 MNHNS, CDR2 SASEGT. CDR3 amino acids: CASNTGGDTGELFF. As DNA, the CDR3 is TGTGCCAGCAACACCGGTGGTGATACCGGGGAGCTGTTTTTT.

This clonotype has a handful of counts. The chain joins TRBV6-2 or TRBV6-3 to TRBJ2-3; D not certain. V lost 7 bases and J 2 bases, leaving 13 bases between the germline ends. The CDR3 spans 14 residues. Germline values: CDR1 MNHEY, CDR2 SVGEGT. In DNA, the CDR3 is TGTGCCAGCATCGACCGGGTCTACACAGATACGCAGTATTTT. Protein sequence: CASIDRVYTDTQYF.

This clonotype was seen a few times. The V and J genes are TRBV29-1 and TRBJ2-1; 8 bases map to TRBD2. The ends lost 6 bases at V and 6 bases at J; junction bases unmatched: 19. In germline, CDR1 is SQVTM, CDR2 ANQGSEA. The CDR3 contains 17 residues. The CDR3 loop is CSVPKSGGLAQTNEQFF. CDR3 bases: TGCAGCGTACCAAAATCGGGTGGACTAGCCCAAACCAATGAGCAGTTCTTC.

This chain links TRBV9 with TRBJ2-1, with D unclear. Germline V gene sequence: CDR1 SGDLS, CDR2 YYNGEE. CDR3 length: 13 amino acids. The V end lost 0 bases, the J end lost 6 bases, and 7 bases lay between the germline ends. Here the CDR3 reads CASSVGATNEQFF. CDR3 coding DNA: TGTGCCAGCAGCGTAGGGGCTACCAATGAGCAGTTCTTC.

This clonotype was counted many times. V gene TRBV10-2 combines with J gene TRBJ2-7; 7 bases are shared with TRBD2. The CDR3 totals 11 residues. Germline CDR1 is WSHSY and CDR2 is SAAADI. Germline trimming cut 4 bases from V and 7 bases from J; bases unmatched to any gene: 1. CDR3 sequence reads: CASSGGGEQYF. CDR3 DNA sequence: TGCGCCAGCAGTGGGGGAGGGGAGCAGTACTTC.

The chain is built from TRBV2 and TRBJ2-3, with 7 bases fitting TRBD1. V trimming: 7 bases; J trimming: 1 base; junction bases outside the gene matches: 8. This CDR3 is 15 amino acids long. The V gene's germline CDR1 is SNHLY and CDR2 FYNNEI. CDR3 in amino acids: CASTGTESGTDTQYF. As DNA, the CDR3 is TGTGCCAGCACCGGGACAGAGAGTGGCACAGATACGCAGTATTTT.